These 25 T cell receptor beta chains share one sample of origin, sequenced in a study of blood T cell repertoires in COVID-19. Assay used: immunoSEQ multiplex PCR; TCRdb lists only in-frame clones, some missing. The data contain some 160,000 clones, around 80% of them singletons. Sequences were obtained from peripheral blood. These receptor sequences come from a man aged 70-80 years with active or convalescent COVID-19.

The CDR3 DNA reads TGTGCCAGCAGCTTAGTTAGGGAGGGGAACACTGAAGCTTTCTTT. Its protein product is CASSLVREGNTEAFF. J is TRBJ1-1 and V is TRBV7-2; D ambiguous. This CDR3 has 15 residues. Germline values: CDR1 SGHTA, CDR2 FQGNSA. V dropped 1 base and J dropped 1 base, with 10 bases sitting between them.

The chain combines TRBV4-2 with TRBJ1-2; TRBD1 is a possible D gene (5 bases). The germline gives CDR1 LGHNA, CDR2 YNFKEQ. V gave up 3 bases and J gave up 4 bases, with 12 bases separating them. The CDR3 extends over 14 amino acids. The CDR3 region is CASSQTTDSYGYTF. CDR3 coding DNA: TGTGCCAGCAGCCAGACGACAGATTCCTATGGCTACACCTTC.

The rearrangement uses TRBV18 and TRBJ2-5; 10 bases are shared with TRBD1. The CDR3 consists of 14 residues. From germline, CDR1 is KGHSH and CDR2 LQKENI. With 2 bases clipped from V and 5 bases from J, the junction kept 2 bases outside the gene matches. CDR3 amino acids: CASSPTGQGETQYF. In DNA, the CDR3 is TGTGCCAGCTCACCAACGGGACAGGGGGAGACCCAGTACTTC. Full variable domain (missing parts from reference TRBV18 and TRBJ2-5): NAGVMQNPRHLVRRRGQEARLRCSPMKGHSHVYWYRQLPEEGLKFMVYLQKENIIDESGMPKERFSAEFPKEGPSILRIQQVVRGDSAAYFCASSPTGQGETQYFGPGTRLLVL.

The DNA of the CDR3 is TGTGCCAGCAGTGAAGGAAGGGGCAGGGCCTCCTATAATTCACCCCTCCACTTT. Translating it yields CASSEGRGRASYNSPLHF. V and J are TRBV6-1 and TRBJ1-6; D may be TRBD1 (5 bases). The CDR3 extends over 18 amino acids. With 1 base removed from V and 0 bases from J, the gap between germline ends came to 13 bases. Germline V gives CDR1 MNHNS, CDR2 SASEGT.

V usage is TRBV4-2 and J usage is TRBJ2-7, with unresolved D. This CDR3 has 12 amino acids. V gave up 4 bases and J gave up 9 bases, with 13 bases separating them. Germline CDR1 is LGHNA and CDR2 is YNFKEQ. This chain's CDR3 is CASSRAVSWQYF. CDR3 DNA: TGTGCCAGCAGCCGAGCCGTGAGCTGGCAGTACTTC.

The chain carries TRBV6-6 and TRBJ1-2; TRBD1 matches 11 bases. The CDR3 is 14 amino acids. Germline V gene sequence: CDR1 MNHNY, CDR2 SVGAGI (reference sequence). V shed 7 bases and J 8 bases; nucleotides not matched to a gene: 9. The CDR3 is CASNSGQGVWGYTF. The CDR3 DNA reads as TGTGCCAGCAACTCGGGACAGGGGGTCTGGGGCTACACCTTC.

The chain is built from TRBV6-5 and TRBJ1-2; D is perhaps TRBD1 (5 bases). The germline V and J ends were trimmed by 7 bases and 0 bases, with 15 bases remaining between them. Germline V gene sequence: CDR1 MNHEY, CDR2 SVGAGI. CDR3 length equals 15 residues. The CDR3, as DNA: TGTGCCAGCATTCGGCTTGCAGGGCCTAACTATGGCTACACCTTC. Its translation is CASIRLAGPNYGYTF.

This clone was recorded many times. This chain joins TRBV24-1 and TRBJ1-6; TRBD1 matches at 7 bases. V lost 8 bases, J lost 8 bases, and 8 bases stayed unmatched. CDR1 is KGHDR and CDR2 is SFDVKD in the germline V gene. CDR3 length equals 14 residues. CDR3 amino acids: CATIPSRGDSPLHF. As DNA, the CDR3 is TGTGCCACCATCCCTAGCAGGGGGGATTCACCCCTCCACTTT.

This clone was observed at least ten times. V usage is TRBV19 and J usage is TRBJ1-4, with a tentative D call TRBD1 (5 bases). Trimming cost V 2 bases and J 7 bases, with 17 bases left between them. Germline CDR1 reads LNHDA; CDR2 reads SQIVND (reference sequence). CDR3 length: 16 amino acids. This CDR3 reads CASSIRYTGISEKLFF. The CDR3 DNA reads as TGTGCCAGTAGTATACGGTACACAGGAATCTCTGAAAAACTGTTTTTT.

The chain recombines TRBV6-5 with TRBJ1-2; 8 nucleotides line up with TRBD1. CDR1 and CDR2 from the germline V gene are MNHEY and SVGAGI. This CDR3 region has 14 residues. The V segment lost 8 bases and the J segment 7 bases; nucleotides outside the gene matches: 12. CDR3 in amino acids: CASETNTGGSGYTF. The CDR3 DNA is TGTGCCAGCGAAACTAATACAGGGGGAAGTGGCTACACCTTC.

The chain uses TRBV21-1 and TRBJ1-5; the table calls TRBD1, which could not be checked here. TRBV21-1 is shown as a pseudogene. The CDR3 loop spans 17 amino acids. DNA for the CDR3: TGTGCCAGCACCAATTCGGGAGACCCAGGGGGCGGTCAGCCCCAGCATTTT. This sequence encodes CASTNSGDPGGGQPQHF.

The rearrangement uses TRBV18 and TRBJ1-1, with TRBD1 matching over 7 bases. CDR1 is KGHSH and CDR2 is LQKENI in the germline V gene. This CDR3 spans 16 amino acids. The V gene end was trimmed by 1 base and the J gene end by 0 bases; junction bases not matched to a gene: 5. This CDR3 is CASSPRTGSMNTEAFF. CDR3 DNA: TGTGCCAGCTCACCACGGACAGGATCCATGAACACTGAAGCTTTCTTT.

The chain combines TRBV2 with TRBJ1-2; 9 bases line up with TRBD1. CDR3 length: 15 amino acids. V lost 2 bases, J lost 8 bases, and 9 bases stayed unmatched. CDR1 and CDR2 (germline): SNHLY, FYNNEI. The CDR3 loop is CASSEIGTGTGGYTF. The CDR3 DNA reads as TGTGCCAGCAGTGAAATCGGGACAGGGACAGGGGGCTACACCTTC.

The chain carries TRBV20-1 and TRBJ2-5, with D unclear. The length of the CDR3 is 15 residues. Germline loops: CDR1 DFQATT, CDR2 SNEGSKA (reference sequence). With 3 bases removed from V and 5 bases from J, the gap between germline ends came to 19 bases. This chain's CDR3 is CSASPPPRGMETQYF. The CDR3 DNA is TGCAGTGCTAGTCCTCCCCCGAGAGGCATGGAGACCCAGTACTTC.

The V gene is TRBV9, the J gene TRBJ2-1; D gene ambiguous. The CDR3 is 16 amino acids. Germline V lookup: CDR1 SGDLS, CDR2 YYNGEE. Trimming left V 4 bases short and J 2 bases short, with 16 bases between. CDR3 loop: CASSLRLQITYNEQFF. The CDR3 DNA follows: TGTGCCAGCAGCCTTCGACTCCAAATAACCTACAATGAGCAGTTCTTC. The full variable domain, rest sourced from reference TRBV9 and TRBJ2-1, is DSGVTQTPKHLITATGQRVTLRCSPRSGDLSVYWYQQSLDQGLQFLIQYYNGEERAKGNILERFSAQQFPDLHSELNLSSLELGDSALYFCASSLRLQITYNEQFFGPGTRLTVL.

This sequence joins TRBV7-3 and TRBJ1-6; no definite D call. V lost 4 bases and J lost 13, with 14 bases in between. CDR1 is SGHTA, CDR2 FQGTGA, per germline. This CDR3 region has 13 residues. CDR3 DNA: TGTGCCAGCAGCTACGGTTCAAGATCCCCCCTCCACTTT. Its protein product is CASSYGSRSPLHF.

The chain has TRBV11-2 and TRBJ2-7; D is possibly TRBD2 (6 bases). The CDR3 extends over 13 amino acids. Germline values: CDR1 SGHAT, CDR2 FQNNGV. Trimming removed 3 bases from V and 9 bases from J, with 15 bases in between. CDR3 DNA sequence: TGTGCCAGCAGCTTGGCCGGGACTGACGCGCAGTACTTC. Translated: CASSLAGTDAQYF.

V is TRBV5-1 and J is TRBJ2-3, with D uncertain. V was pared by 4 bases and J by 0 bases, with 9 bases between. This CDR3 contains 14 residues. Per the germline V gene, CDR1 is SGHRS and CDR2 is YFSETQ. The CDR3 protein is CASSPFASTDTQYF. CDR3 nucleotide sequence: TGCGCCAGCAGCCCCTTCGCGAGCACAGATACGCAGTATTTT.

The chain links TRBV6-2 or TRBV6-3 to TRBJ1-1, with a possible D match to TRBD1 (5 bases). With 5 bases removed from V and 0 bases from J, the gap between germline ends came to 10 bases. The CDR3 is 14 amino acids. Germline V lookup: CDR1 MNHEY, CDR2 SVGEGT. The CDR3 DNA sequence: TGTGCCAGCAGTGCCTGGACACTGAACACTGAAGCTTTCTTT. This translates into CASSAWTLNTEAFF.

The chain has TRBV12-5 and TRBJ1-4; no clear D. CDR1 and CDR2 (germline): LGHNT, FRNRAP. The CDR3 runs 14 residues. V was clipped by 2 bases and J by 8 bases, with 12 bases between them. CDR3 loop: CASGLSSIGEKLFF. DNA for the CDR3: TGTGCTAGTGGTTTGTCGTCCATCGGGGAAAAACTGTTTTTT.

This clone was found a few times. The chain couples TRBV7-9 to TRBJ1-5, with a weak D call TRBD1 (6 bases). V lost 1 base, J lost 5 bases, and 6 bases lay in between. Germline CDR1 and CDR2: SEHNR and FQNEAQ (reference sequence). CDR3 length: 13 residues. The CDR3 coding sequence is TGTGCCAGCAGCTTAGAGGGGGATCAGCCCCAGCATTTT. It is translated as CASSLEGDQPQHF.

The rearrangement uses TRBV12-5 and TRBJ1-2; 8 nucleotides align to TRBD1. V shed 5 bases, J shed 6 bases, and the junction held 11 bases outside the gene matches. CDR1 is LGHNT and CDR2 is FRNRAP in the germline V gene. The CDR3 has 15 residues. CDR3 sequence (DNA): TGTGCTAGTGGTAACCAGGGGGCGGGAGTCCATGGCTACACCTTC. Protein product: CASGNQGAGVHGYTF.

The chain is built from TRBV2 and TRBJ1-4; TRBD1 aligns across 8 bases. Germline trimming cut 6 bases from V and 3 bases from J; bases unmatched to any gene: 6. Per germline, CDR1 SNHLY and CDR2 FYNNEI. The CDR3 has 15 amino acids. CDR3 sequence reads: CASSTAGGPNEKLFF. The CDR3 bases are TGTGCCAGCAGCACAGCAGGGGGCCCTAATGAAAAACTGTTTTTT.

CDR3 DNA: TGTGCCAGCAGTGAGGGTCAAAGAGGTCTCTATGGCTACACCTTC. Protein: CASSEGQRGLYGYTF. The chain employs TRBV25-1 and TRBJ1-2; no reliable D call. Trimming took 3 bases from V and 4 from J, leaving 15 bases between them. There are 15 residues in the CDR3. Germline V gene data show CDR1 as MGHDK and CDR2 as SYGVNS.

The chain is built from TRBV29-1 and TRBJ2-7; TRBD1 matches 9 bases. With V trimmed by 7 bases and J by 10 bases, 11 bases remained unmatched. Germline V gives CDR1 SQVTM, CDR2 ANQGSEA. CDR3 length equals 12 residues. The CDR3 bases are TGCAGCGCGCGCTGGACAGGGGAGGAACAGTACTTC. It translates to CSARWTGEEQYF.